This T cell receptor beta chain was recovered during a study of cytomegalovirus exposure and HLA in healthy donors. This clone has only a few counts. The study ran its PCR with 60 Vbeta and 13 Jbeta primers. Libraries were prepared by immunoSEQ multiplex PCR; TCRdb keeps only in-frame clonotypes and omits some of them. The sample includes about 260,000 clones, approximately 85% of them seen just once. This TCR derives from a woman aged 40-49 years in good health and CMV-seropositive. The material sequenced was PBMCs.

CDR3 DNA: TGTGCCTGGAGAGCCTGGAGTGCGACCGGGGAGCTGTTTTTT. Its translation: CAWRAWSATGELFF. The V and J genes are TRBV30 and TRBJ2-2; no clear D. CDR1 is GTSNPN and CDR2 is SVGIG in the germline V gene (reference sequence). The CDR3 length is 14 residues. Trimming cost V 3 bases and J 5 bases, with 13 bases left between them.